Below are 25 T cell receptor beta chains sequenced from a single sample in a study of cytomegalovirus exposure and HLA in healthy donors. PCR involved 60 Vbeta and 13 Jbeta primers. The assay was immunoSEQ multiplex PCR, and TCRdb's table has in-frame clones only and misses some. The table shows under 150,000 clones, with about 79% occurring only once. The sample comprised PBMCs. Source of these receptors: a male donor in good health and CMV-seronegative.

The rearrangement uses TRBV6-5 and TRBJ2-5; possible D gene TRBD2, 5 bases. This CDR3 region has 13 residues. The germline gives CDR1 MNHEY, CDR2 SVGAGI. V lost 5 bases and J 5 bases, leaving 12 bases between the germline ends. CDR3 sequence reads: CASSGSLGETQYF. The CDR3, as DNA: TGTGCCAGCAGTGGGAGTCTGGGGGAGACCCAGTACTTC.

The CDR3 region has the DNA TGCGCCAGCAGCTTGGCCGGTAGCGCGGCCTCCTACAATGAGCAGTTCTTC. It is translated as CASSLAGSAASYNEQFF. The chain combines TRBV5-1 with TRBJ2-1; D perhaps matches TRBD2 (5 bases). The CDR3 spans 17 residues. Germline V gene lookup returns CDR1 SGHRS and CDR2 YFSETQ. V was pared by 0 bases and J by 0 bases, with 13 bases between.

V gene TRBV19 combines with J gene TRBJ1-1; TRBD1 matches 9 bases. This CDR3 region has 14 residues. V was pared by 3 bases and J by 3 bases, with 2 bases of the junction left unmatched. CDR1 is LNHDA, CDR2 SQIVND, per germline (reference sequence). Here the CDR3 reads CASSMGQGHTEAFF. CDR3 sequence (DNA): TGTGCCAGTAGTATGGGACAGGGCCACACTGAAGCTTTCTTT.

The genes are TRBV2 and TRBJ2-5; the D is unclear. The CDR3 contains 13 residues. Germline CDR1 SNHLY, CDR2 FYNNEI. Between the trimmed V and J ends, which lost 8 bases and 1 base, there was a span of 11 bases. The CDR3 loop reads CASSMGIQETQYF. As DNA, the CDR3 is TGTGCCAGCTCCATGGGCATCCAAGAGACCCAGTACTTC.

The chain couples TRBV12-5 to TRBJ1-2, with 8 bases lining up with TRBD1. V gave up 1 base and J gave up 6 bases; unmatched junction bases: 13. The CDR3 totals 17 residues. Germline-derived CDR1 and CDR2 are LGHNT and FRNRAP. For the CDR3, the DNA is TGTGCTAGTGGTTTGGGGACAGGGAGATTTTTGGTTGATGGCTACACCTTC. Protein: CASGLGTGRFLVDGYTF.

The J gene is TRBJ1-4, the V gene TRBV7-2; TRBD1 agrees at 7 bases. The ends lost 5 bases at V and 5 bases at J; junction bases unmatched: 5. Germline CDR1 reads SGHTA; CDR2 reads FQGNSA. CDR3 size: 14 residues. The CDR3 here is CASSPRTGNEKLFF. CDR3 DNA: TGTGCCAGCAGCCCCAGGACAGGAAATGAAAAACTGTTTTTT.

The chain recombines TRBV19 with TRBJ1-5, with 7 nucleotides matching TRBD1. The V gene end was trimmed by 7 bases and the J gene end by 0 bases; junction bases not matched to a gene: 6. In germline, CDR1 is LNHDA, CDR2 SQIVND (reference sequence). This CDR3 is 15 amino acids long. DNA of the CDR3: TGTGCCAGTATCATCGACAGGGCTAGCAATCAGCCCCAGCATTTT. As protein: CASIIDRASNQPQHF.

The CDR3 spells CAITSGHTSNTEAFF. The CDR3 region has the DNA TGTGCCATCACCTCGGGACATACATCGAACACTGAAGCTTTCTTT. The J gene is TRBJ1-1, the V gene TRBV10-3; possibly TRBD1 for D (6 bases). The V end was cut by 7 bases, the J end by 1 base, with 16 bases between. Germline V lookup: CDR1 ENHRY, CDR2 SYGVKD. The CDR3 covers 15 residues.

The chain carries TRBV27 and TRBJ2-3, with TRBD2 matching 10 bases. V dropped 2 bases and J dropped 0; count of bases not matched to a gene: 5. This CDR3 has 17 amino acids. Germline V gene lookup returns CDR1 MNHEY and CDR2 SMNVEV (reference sequence). CDR3 protein: CASSLALAGVSTDTQYF. CDR3 sequence (DNA): TGTGCCAGCAGTTTAGCGCTAGCGGGGGTGAGCACAGATACGCAGTATTTT.

The chain joins TRBV10-3 to TRBJ2-1; D remains unclear. V was clipped by 2 bases and J by 6 bases, with 11 bases between them. Germline V gives CDR1 ENHRY, CDR2 SYGVKD. CDR3 length: 14 residues. The CDR3 region is CAISETTPPNEQFF. As DNA, the CDR3 is TGTGCCATCAGTGAGACTACGCCCCCCAATGAGCAGTTCTTC.

This rearrangement joins TRBV2 to TRBJ1-2; 7 bases map to TRBD1. The CDR3 loop spans 12 amino acids. CDR1 and CDR2 (germline): SNHLY, FYNNEI. The ends lost 10 bases at V and 4 bases at J; junction bases unmatched: 6. CDR3 residues: CANNDRVYGYTF. The CDR3 DNA follows: TGTGCCAACAACGACAGGGTCTATGGCTACACCTTC.

This chain joins TRBV11-2 and TRBJ1-1, with unresolved D. V lost 3 bases and J lost 5, with 4 bases in between. The germline gives CDR1 SGHAT, CDR2 FQNNGV. The CDR3 spans 11 residues. CDR3 nucleotide sequence: TGTGCCAGCAGCTTTCAAACTGAAGCTTTCTTT. Translating gives CASSFQTEAFF.

V usage is TRBV12-5 and J usage is TRBJ2-3; 10 bases map to TRBD2. This CDR3 has 15 residues. CDR1 and CDR2 (germline): LGHNT, FRNRAP. The V and J ends lost 6 bases and 2 bases, in that order; junction bases with no gene match: 5. The CDR3 region is CASGQSGGATDTQYF. The CDR3, as DNA: TGTGCTAGTGGGCAGAGCGGGGGGGCCACAGATACGCAGTATTTT.

This clone was detected only a few times. The chain recombines TRBV25-1 with TRBJ1-5; a weak D match, TRBD1 (6 bases). The CDR3 is made up of 15 amino acids. The V gene lost 3 bases and the J gene lost 4 bases, with 13 bases spanning the gap. Germline V gene lookup returns CDR1 MGHDK and CDR2 SYGVNS. Here the CDR3 DNA reads TGTGCCAGCAGTGAGTCCGGGACAAGTAATCAGCCCCAGCATTTT. Translating gives CASSESGTSNQPQHF.

The chain joins TRBV25-1 to TRBJ2-7; the match to TRBD2 covers 8 bases. Germline trimming cut 7 bases from V and 6 bases from J; bases unmatched to any gene: 11. CDR3 size: 14 residues. CDR1 is MGHDK and CDR2 is SYGVNS in the germline V gene. Written as DNA, the CDR3 is TGTGCCAGCACTTTCGGACTAGCTTCGGGCGAGCAGTACTTC. It encodes CASTFGLASGEQYF.

The CDR3 nucleotides read TGTGCCAGCAGAAAAGGAGGGACGGCTAACTACGAGCAGTACTTC. Amino acids: CASRKGGTANYEQYF. The chain employs TRBV2 and TRBJ2-7, with D possibly TRBD2 on 6 matching bases. The germline CDR1 and CDR2 sequences are SNHLY and FYNNEI. This CDR3 comprises 15 residues. Trimming took off 6 bases at V and 3 bases at J, with 18 bases between the two ends.

The V gene is TRBV6-5, the J gene TRBJ1-1; D is uncertain. Germline V gives CDR1 MNHEY, CDR2 SVGAGI. The CDR3 extends over 14 amino acids. The V end lost 8 bases, the J end lost 0 bases, and 13 bases lay between the germline ends. CDR3 in DNA: TGTGCCAGCGCGAAAATGCGAATGAACACTGAAGCTTTCTTT. Translated, it gives CASAKMRMNTEAFF.

In this sample, this clone turned up once. The chain has TRBV6-1 and TRBJ1-2, with 10 bases aligning to TRBD1. Germline V gene data show CDR1 as MNHNS and CDR2 as SASEGT. The CDR3 runs 15 residues. Trimming removed 1 base from V and 3 bases from J; junction bases left unmatched: 2. CDR3 coding DNA: TGTGCCAGCAGTGAAGGACAGGGGGCCTACTATGGCTACACCTTC. Its protein product is CASSEGQGAYYGYTF.

The CDR3 nucleotides read TGTGCCAGCAGTTCCAGTGAAGCTTTCTTT. Residues: CASSSSEAFF. The chain combines TRBV28 with TRBJ1-1; D remains unclear. V was clipped by 4 bases and J by 7 bases, with 4 bases between them. CDR3 length: 10 amino acids. Germline CDR1 is MDHEN and CDR2 is SYDVKM.

The rearrangement links TRBV7-2 to TRBJ2-3, with D tentatively TRBD1 (5 bases). Trimming shortened V by 5 bases and J by 2 bases, and 14 bases separated the two germline ends. CDR1 and CDR2 from the germline V gene are SGHTA and FQGNSA. CDR3 length: 15 amino acids. CDR3 region: CASSPQVLSTDTQYF. The DNA of the CDR3 is TGTGCCAGCAGCCCACAGGTCCTGTCCACAGATACGCAGTATTTT.

The chain uses TRBV5-1 and TRBJ1-2; D gene ambiguous. Trimming removed 1 base at V and 6 bases at J, with 13 bases between. This CDR3 region has 14 residues. Looked up from germline, CDR1 is SGHRS and CDR2 is YFSETQ. CDR3: CASSLLHGVDGYTF. DNA for the CDR3: TGCGCCAGCAGCTTGTTGCACGGGGTGGATGGCTACACCTTC.

This sequence joins TRBV4-1 and TRBJ2-7; 8 bases match TRBD1. This CDR3 spans 13 amino acids. Germline CDR1 and CDR2: MGHRA and YSYEKL. V lost 5 bases and J lost 3; bases outside the gene matches: 3. The CDR3 DNA is TGCGCCAGCAGCACTGGACAGGGCTACGAGCAGTACTTC. This translates into CASSTGQGYEQYF.

The genes are TRBV6-1 and TRBJ2-5, with 8 bases matching TRBD1. J gave up 3 bases and V 2 bases, and 5 bases lay outside the gene matches. Looked up from germline, CDR1 is MNHNS and CDR2 is SASEGT. This CDR3 region has 15 residues. The CDR3 sequence: CASSENPDREETQYF. The CDR3 DNA reads TGTGCCAGCAGTGAAAACCCGGACAGGGAAGAGACCCAGTACTTC.

This chain uses TRBV6-1 with TRBJ1-4; perhaps TRBD1 as D (6 bases). Germline CDR1 and CDR2: MNHNS and SASEGT. V was shortened by 5 bases and J by 8 bases, with 18 bases between the two germline ends. This CDR3 is 15 amino acids long. Written as DNA, the CDR3 is TGTGCCAGCAGTCCTCCGGACAGTATTACGGAAAAACTGTTTTTT. Its protein is CASSPPDSITEKLFF.

The rearrangement joins TRBV29-1 to TRBJ1-2; TRBD1 matches 7 bases. This CDR3 region has 12 residues. After removal of 5 bases from V and 5 bases from J, the junction contained 5 bases not matched to a gene. The V gene's germline CDR1 is SQVTM and CDR2 ANQGSEA. The CDR3 region is CSVRAGGYGYTF. DNA of the CDR3: TGCAGCGTTCGGGCAGGGGGGTATGGCTACACCTTC.